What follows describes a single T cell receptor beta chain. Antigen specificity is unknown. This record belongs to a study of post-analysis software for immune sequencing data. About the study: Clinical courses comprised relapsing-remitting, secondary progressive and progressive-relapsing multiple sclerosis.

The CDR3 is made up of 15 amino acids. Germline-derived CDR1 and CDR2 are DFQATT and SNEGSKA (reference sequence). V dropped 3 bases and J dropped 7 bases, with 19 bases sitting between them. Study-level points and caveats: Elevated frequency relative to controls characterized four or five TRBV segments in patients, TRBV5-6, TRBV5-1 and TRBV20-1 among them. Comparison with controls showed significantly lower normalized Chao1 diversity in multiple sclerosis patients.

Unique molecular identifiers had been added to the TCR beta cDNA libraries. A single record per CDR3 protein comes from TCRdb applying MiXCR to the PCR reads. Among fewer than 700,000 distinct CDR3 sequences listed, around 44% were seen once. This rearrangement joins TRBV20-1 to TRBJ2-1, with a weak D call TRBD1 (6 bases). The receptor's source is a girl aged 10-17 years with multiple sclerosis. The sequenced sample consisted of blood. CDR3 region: CSASNLDRDKNEQFF. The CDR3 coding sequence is TGCAGTGCTAGCAACCTTGATCGGGACAAGAATGAGCAGTTCTTC.